What follows is one T cell receptor beta chain and its context. V lost 4 bases and J lost 2, with 19 bases in between. This CDR3 spans 17 amino acids. CDR1 and CDR2 from the germline V gene are SNHLY and FYNNEI. The sample is drawn from a study of blood T cell repertoires in COVID-19. Study-level background: Sites in the United States, Italy and Spain provided acute and convalescent COVID-19 samples. T cells, B-cell-depleted T cells, or PBMCs provided the cDNA or gDNA that served as material.

Only in-frame clones appear in the TCRdb table, and some are missing; sequencing was by immunoSEQ multiplex PCR. The table shows about 180,000 clones, with roughly 77% occurring only once. The chain is built from TRBV2 and TRBJ2-3; possible D gene TRBD2, 6 bases. Sequences were obtained from peripheral blood. This sequence originates from a man aged 65 to 85 with active or convalescent COVID-19. CDR3 amino acids: CASSAGRSGRDTDTQYF. In DNA form, the CDR3 reads TGTGCCAGCAGTGCCGGACGATCAGGGCGGGACACAGATACGCAGTATTTT.